The following is a T cell receptor (beta chain) sequence with its context. The data were taken from a study of shared clonotypes between healthy human individuals. The germline CDR1 and CDR2 sequences are SNHLY and FYNNEI. V dropped 0 bases and J dropped 15 bases, with 18 bases sitting between them. The CDR3 has 15 residues. Deep was the level used in running the assay. Genomic DNA (from each subset) was split evenly across several immunoSEQ plates. In the original analysis: Junction-only sequences without quality scores were provided by ImmunoSEQ, so filtering was different. Sequencing was performed with immunoSEQ multiplex PCR; in TCRdb, only in-frame clones are kept and a portion is missing. V, J and clone size are taken as reported in that table, and D and trimming were inferred from the DNA itself. The sample has about 560,000 clones; 70% to 80% are singletons.

The source of this sequence is a woman aged 40 to 50 in good health. Some clones in this sample may be carry-over from other donors' samples. J is TRBJ1-6 and V is TRBV2, with a weak D call TRBD1 (6 bases). Specimen: PBMCs. The CDR3 spells CASSEAGGSVRDLHF. Written as DNA, the CDR3 is TGTGCCAGCAGTGAAGCAGGGGGAAGCGTCAGGGACCTCCACTTT.